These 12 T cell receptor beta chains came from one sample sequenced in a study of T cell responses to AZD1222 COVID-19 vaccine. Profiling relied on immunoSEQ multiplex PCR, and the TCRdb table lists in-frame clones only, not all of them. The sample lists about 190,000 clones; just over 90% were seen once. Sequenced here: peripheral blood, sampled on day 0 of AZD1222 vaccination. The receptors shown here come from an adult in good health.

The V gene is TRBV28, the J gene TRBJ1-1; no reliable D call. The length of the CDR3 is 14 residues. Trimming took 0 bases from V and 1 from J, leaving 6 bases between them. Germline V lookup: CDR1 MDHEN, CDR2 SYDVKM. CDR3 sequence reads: CASSLWYGNTEAFF. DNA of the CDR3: TGTGCCAGCAGTTTATGGTACGGGAACACTGAAGCTTTCTTT.

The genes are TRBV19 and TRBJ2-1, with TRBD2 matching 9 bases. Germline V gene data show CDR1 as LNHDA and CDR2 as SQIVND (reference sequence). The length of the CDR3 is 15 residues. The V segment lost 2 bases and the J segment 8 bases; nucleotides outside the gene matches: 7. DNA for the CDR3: TGTGCCAGTAGTATAAAGGCGGGAGGGCCCTATGAGCAGTTCTTC. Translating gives CASSIKAGGPYEQFF.

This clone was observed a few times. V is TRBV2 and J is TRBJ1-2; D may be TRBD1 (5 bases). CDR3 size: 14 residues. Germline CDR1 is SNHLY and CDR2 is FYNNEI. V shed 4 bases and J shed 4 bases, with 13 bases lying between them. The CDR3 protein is CASSGAGLGYGYTF. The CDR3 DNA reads TGTGCCAGCAGTGGGGCAGGGTTGGGCTATGGCTACACCTTC.

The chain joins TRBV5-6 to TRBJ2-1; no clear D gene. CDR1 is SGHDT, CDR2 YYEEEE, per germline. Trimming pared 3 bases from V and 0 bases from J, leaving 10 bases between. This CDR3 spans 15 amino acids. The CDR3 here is CASSSGLSSYNEQFF. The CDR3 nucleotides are TGTGCCAGCAGCTCAGGCCTGAGCTCCTACAATGAGCAGTTCTTC.

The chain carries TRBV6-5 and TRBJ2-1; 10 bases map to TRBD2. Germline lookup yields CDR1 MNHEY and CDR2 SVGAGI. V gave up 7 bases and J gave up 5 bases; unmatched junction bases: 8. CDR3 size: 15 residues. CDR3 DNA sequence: TGTGCCAGCACCCAAGCGGGGGGGCGCCACAATGAGCAGTTCTTC. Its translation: CASTQAGGRHNEQFF.

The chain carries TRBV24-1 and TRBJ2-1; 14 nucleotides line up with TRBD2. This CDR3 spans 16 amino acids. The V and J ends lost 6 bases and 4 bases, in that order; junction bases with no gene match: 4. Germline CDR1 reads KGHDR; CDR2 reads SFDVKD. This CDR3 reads CATSNGLAGGYNEQFF. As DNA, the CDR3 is TGTGCCACCAGTAACGGACTAGCGGGGGGATACAATGAGCAGTTCTTC.

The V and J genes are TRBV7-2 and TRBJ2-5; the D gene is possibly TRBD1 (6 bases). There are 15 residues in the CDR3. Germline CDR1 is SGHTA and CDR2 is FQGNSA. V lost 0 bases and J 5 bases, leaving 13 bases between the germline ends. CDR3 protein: CASSLAQGSVETQYF. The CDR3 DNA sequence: TGTGCCAGCAGCTTAGCTCAGGGGTCGGTGGAGACCCAGTACTTC.

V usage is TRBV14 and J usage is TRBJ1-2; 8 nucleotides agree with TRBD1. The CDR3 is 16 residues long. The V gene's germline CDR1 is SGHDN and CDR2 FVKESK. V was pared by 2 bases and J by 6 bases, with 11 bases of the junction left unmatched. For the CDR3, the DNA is TGTGCCAGCAGCCAAACCGGGACAGGTTTCGGGGATGGCTACACCTTC. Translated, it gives CASSQTGTGFGDGYTF.

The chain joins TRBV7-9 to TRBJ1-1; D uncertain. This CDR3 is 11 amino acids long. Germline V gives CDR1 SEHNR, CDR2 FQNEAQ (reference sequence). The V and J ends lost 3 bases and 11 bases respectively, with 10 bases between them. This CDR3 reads CASSFNGAAFF. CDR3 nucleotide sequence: TGTGCCAGCAGCTTTAATGGAGCCGCTTTCTTT. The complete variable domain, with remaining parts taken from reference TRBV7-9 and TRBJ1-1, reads DTGVSQNPRHKITKRGQNVTFRCDPISEHNRLYWYRQTLGQGPEFLTYFQNEAQLEKSRLLSDRFSAERPKGSFSTLEIQRTEQGDSAMYLCASSFNGAAFFGQGTRLTVV.

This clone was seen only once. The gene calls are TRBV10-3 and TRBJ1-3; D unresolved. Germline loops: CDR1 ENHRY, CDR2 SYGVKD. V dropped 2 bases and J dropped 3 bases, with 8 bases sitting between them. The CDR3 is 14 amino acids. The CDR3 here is CAISEKAGGNTIYF. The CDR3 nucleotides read TGTGCCATCAGTGAGAAGGCAGGTGGAAACACCATATATTTT.

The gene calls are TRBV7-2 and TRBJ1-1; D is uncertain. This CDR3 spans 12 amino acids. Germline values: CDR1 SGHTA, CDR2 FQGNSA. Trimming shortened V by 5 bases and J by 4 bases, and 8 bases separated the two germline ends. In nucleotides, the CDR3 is TGTGCCAGCAGCCCCCCTGGCACTGAAGCTTTCTTT. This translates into CASSPPGTEAFF.

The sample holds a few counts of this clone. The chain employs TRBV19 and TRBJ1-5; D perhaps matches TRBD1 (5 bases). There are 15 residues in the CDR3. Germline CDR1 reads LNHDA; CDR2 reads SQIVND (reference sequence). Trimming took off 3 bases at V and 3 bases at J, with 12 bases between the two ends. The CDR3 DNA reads TGTGCCAGTAGTATCTCAGGCAGGGACAATCAGCCCCAGCATTTT. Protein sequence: CASSISGRDNQPQHF.